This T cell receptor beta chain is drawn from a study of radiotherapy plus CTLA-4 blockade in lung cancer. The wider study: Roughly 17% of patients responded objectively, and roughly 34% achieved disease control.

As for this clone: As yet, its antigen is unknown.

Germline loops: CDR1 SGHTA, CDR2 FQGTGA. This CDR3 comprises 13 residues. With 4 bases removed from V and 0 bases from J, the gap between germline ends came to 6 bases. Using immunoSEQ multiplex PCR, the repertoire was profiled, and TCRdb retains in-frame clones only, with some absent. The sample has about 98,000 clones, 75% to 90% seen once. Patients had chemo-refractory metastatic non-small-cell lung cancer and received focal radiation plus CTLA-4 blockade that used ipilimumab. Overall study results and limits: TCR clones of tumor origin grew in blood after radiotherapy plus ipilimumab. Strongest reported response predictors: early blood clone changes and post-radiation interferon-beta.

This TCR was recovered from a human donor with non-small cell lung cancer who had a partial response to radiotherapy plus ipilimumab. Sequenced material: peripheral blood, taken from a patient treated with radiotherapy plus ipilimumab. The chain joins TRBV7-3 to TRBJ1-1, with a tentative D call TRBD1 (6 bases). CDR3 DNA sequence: TGTGCCAGCAGCTCAGGGGTGAACACTGAAGCTTTCTTT. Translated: CASSSGVNTEAFF.